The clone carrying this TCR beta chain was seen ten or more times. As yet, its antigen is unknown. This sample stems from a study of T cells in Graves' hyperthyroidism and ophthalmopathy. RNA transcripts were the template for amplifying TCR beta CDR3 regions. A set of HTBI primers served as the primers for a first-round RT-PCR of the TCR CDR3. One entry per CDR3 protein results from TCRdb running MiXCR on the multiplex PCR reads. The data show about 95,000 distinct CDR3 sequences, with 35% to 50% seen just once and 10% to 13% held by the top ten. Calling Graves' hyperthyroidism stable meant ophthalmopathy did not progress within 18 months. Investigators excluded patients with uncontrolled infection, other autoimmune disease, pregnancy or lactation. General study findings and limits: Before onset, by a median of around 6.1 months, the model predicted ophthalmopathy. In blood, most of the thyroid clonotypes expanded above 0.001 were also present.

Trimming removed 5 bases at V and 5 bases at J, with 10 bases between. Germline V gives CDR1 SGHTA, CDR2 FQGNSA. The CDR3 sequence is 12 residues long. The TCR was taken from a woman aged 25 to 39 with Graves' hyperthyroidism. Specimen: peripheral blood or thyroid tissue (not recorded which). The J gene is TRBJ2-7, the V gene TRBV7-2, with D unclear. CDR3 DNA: TGTGCCAGCAGCCCCCCCCATCACGAGCAGTACTTC. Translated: CASSPPHHEQYF.